The sample holds a few counts of the clone carrying this T cell receptor (beta chain). Its target is unknown. As to time point: persistent/refractory GD, antithyroid drugs over 5 years with positive TRAb. There was RNA extracted from PBMCs, and the TCR library was made from it. The authors built TCR beta libraries using iRepertoire HTBI primers and Arm-PCR of CDR3 regions. TCRdb redid the calling of the multiplex PCR reads with MiXCR, one entry per CDR3 protein. The sample lists 700,000 or so distinct CDR3 sequences, around 32% occurring once. The record originates from a study of regulatory T cells in long-lasting Graves disease. Study summary: Persistent cases took antithyroid drugs over 5 years and stayed TSH receptor antibody positive.

Study outcomes and limitations: Persistent cases favored TRBV28, TRBJ1-2 and TRBJ2-5.

Trimming took 3 bases from V and 11 from J, leaving 14 bases between them. CDR3 length: 13 amino acids. CDR1 is SGHDN and CDR2 is FVKESK in the germline V gene. The sample consisted of peripheral blood mononuclear cells (PBMCs), taken when the disease was refractory, from a patient treated with antithyroid drugs. This chain joins TRBV14 and TRBJ2-1, with D maybe TRBD1 (5 bases). The receptor's source is a female donor with Graves disease. The CDR3: CASSHRNQGKQFF. CDR3 DNA: TGTGCCAGCAGCCACCGGAACCAGGGAAAGCAGTTCTTC.